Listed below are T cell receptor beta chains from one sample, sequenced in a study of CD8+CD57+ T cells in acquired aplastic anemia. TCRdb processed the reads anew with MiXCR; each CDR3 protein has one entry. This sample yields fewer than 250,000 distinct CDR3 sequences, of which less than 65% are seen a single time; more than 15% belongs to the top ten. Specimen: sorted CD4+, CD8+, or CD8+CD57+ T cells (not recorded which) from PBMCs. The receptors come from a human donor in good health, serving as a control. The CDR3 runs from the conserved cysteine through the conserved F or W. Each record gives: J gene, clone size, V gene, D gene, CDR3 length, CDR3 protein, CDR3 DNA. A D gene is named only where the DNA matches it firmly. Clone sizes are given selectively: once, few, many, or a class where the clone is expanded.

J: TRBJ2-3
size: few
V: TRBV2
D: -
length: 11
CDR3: CATYGADTQYF
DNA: TGTGCCACCTACGGAGCAGATACGCAGTATTTT

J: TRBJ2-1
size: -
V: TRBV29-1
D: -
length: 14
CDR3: CSATGPTNYNEQFF
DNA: TGCAGCGCTACGGGACCGACGAACTACAATGAGCAGTTCTTC

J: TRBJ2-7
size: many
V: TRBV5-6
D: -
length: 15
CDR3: CASSLGQISSYEQYF
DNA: TGTGCCAGCAGCTTGGGGCAGATCAGCTCCTACGAGCAGTACTTC

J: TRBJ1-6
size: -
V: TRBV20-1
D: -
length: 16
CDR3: CSARVVGVVVGSPLHF
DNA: TGCAGTGCTAGAGTCGTCGGGGTCGTGGTAGGATCACCCCTCCACTTT

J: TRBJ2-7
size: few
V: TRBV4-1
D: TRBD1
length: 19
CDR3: CASSQDLGQGSNPPYEQYF
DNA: TGTGCCAGCAGCCAAGATTTGGGACAGGGGTCTAACCCCCCCTACGAGCAGTACTTC

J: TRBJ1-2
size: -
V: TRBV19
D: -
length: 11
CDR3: CASMGGSGYTF
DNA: TGTGCCAGTATGGGTGGATCCGGCTACACCTTC

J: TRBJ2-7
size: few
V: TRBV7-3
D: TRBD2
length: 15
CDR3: CASSLRPGLVYEQYF
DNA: TGTGCCAGCAGCCTCCGTCCGGGACTAGTCTACGAGCAGTACTTC

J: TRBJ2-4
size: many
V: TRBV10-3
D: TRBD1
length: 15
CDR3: CAISDSGQGRNIQYF
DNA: TGTGCCATCAGTGACTCGGGACAGGGGAGAAACATTCAGTACTTC

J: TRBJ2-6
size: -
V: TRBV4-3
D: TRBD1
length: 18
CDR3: CASSQDRTGRSGANVLTF
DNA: TGCGCCAGCAGCCAAGATAGGACAGGTCGCTCTGGGGCCAACGTCCTGACTTTC

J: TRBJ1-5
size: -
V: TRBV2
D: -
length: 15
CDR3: CASSELKNSNQPQHF
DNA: TGTGCCAGCAGTGAACTGAAGAATAGCAATCAGCCCCAGCATTTT

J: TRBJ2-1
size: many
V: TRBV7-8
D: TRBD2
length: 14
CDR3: CASSLGGASDEQFF
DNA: TGTGCCAGCAGCCTCGGGGGGGCCTCGGATGAGCAGTTCTTC

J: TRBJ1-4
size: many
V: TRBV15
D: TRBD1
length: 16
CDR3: CATSRGQGFDNEKLFF
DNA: TGTGCCACCAGCAGGGGACAGGGTTTTGATAATGAAAAACTGTTTTTT

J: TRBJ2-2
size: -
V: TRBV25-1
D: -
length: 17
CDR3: CASNREEGAKNTGELFF
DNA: TGTGCCAGCAACCGAGAGGAGGGGGCTAAAAACACCGGGGAGCTGTTTTTT

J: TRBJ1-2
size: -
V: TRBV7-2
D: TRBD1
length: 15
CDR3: CASSKQGGQGGGYTF
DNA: TGTGCCAGCAGCAAACAGGGAGGACAGGGAGGTGGCTACACCTTC

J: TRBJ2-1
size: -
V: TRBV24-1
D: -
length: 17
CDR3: CATSDPSVGLGYNEQFF
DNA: TGTGCCACCAGTGACCCCTCCGTAGGACTGGGTTACAATGAGCAGTTCTTC

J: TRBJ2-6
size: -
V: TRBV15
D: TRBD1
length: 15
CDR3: CATGRDRAGANVLTF
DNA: TGTGCCACCGGCAGAGACAGGGCTGGGGCCAACGTCCTGACTTTC

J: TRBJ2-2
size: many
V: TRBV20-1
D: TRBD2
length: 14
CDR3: CSATLSGGTGELFF
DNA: TGCAGTGCAACGCTAAGCGGGGGTACCGGGGAGCTGTTTTTT

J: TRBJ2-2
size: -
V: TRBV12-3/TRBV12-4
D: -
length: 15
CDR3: CASSEDVGSSGELFF
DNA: TGTGCCAGCAGTGAAGATGTCGGGTCTTCTGGGGAGCTGTTTTTT

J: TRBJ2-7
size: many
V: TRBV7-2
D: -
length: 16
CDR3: CASSLRAVFQAYEQYF
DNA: TGTGCCAGCAGCTTGAGGGCTGTCTTCCAAGCCTACGAGCAGTACTTC

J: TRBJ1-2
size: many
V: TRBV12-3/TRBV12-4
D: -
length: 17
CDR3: CASSSFKQGSANYGYTF
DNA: TGTGCCAGCAGTTCTTTCAAACAGGGATCGGCTAACTATGGCTACACCTTC

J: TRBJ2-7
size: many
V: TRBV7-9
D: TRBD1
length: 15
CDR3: CASSLASTGPYEQYF
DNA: TGTGCCAGCAGCCTTGCGTCGACAGGGCCCTACGAGCAGTACTTC

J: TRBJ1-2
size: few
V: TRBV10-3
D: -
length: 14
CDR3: CAISESKSNYGYTF
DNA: TGTGCCATCAGTGAGTCGAAGTCTAACTATGGCTACACCTTC

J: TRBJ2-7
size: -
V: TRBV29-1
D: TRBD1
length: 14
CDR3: CSVARSAGGIEQYF
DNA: TGCAGCGTTGCAAGGAGCGCAGGGGGCATCGAGCAGTACTTC

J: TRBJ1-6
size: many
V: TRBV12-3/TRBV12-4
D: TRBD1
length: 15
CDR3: CASTKTGWNNSPLHF
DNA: TGTGCCAGCACAAAGACAGGGTGGAATAATTCACCCCTCCACTTT

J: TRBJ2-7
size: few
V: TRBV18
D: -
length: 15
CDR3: CASSPGQGRSNEQYF
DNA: TGTGCCAGCTCACCAGGCCAGGGCCGCTCTAACGAGCAGTACTTC

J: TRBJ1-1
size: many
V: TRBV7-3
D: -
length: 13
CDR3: CASSFMEGSEAFF
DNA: TGTGCCAGCAGCTTTATGGAGGGGAGTGAAGCTTTCTTT

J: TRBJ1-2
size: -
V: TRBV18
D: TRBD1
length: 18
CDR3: CASSPPRSQGAQGYGYTF
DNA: TGTGCCAGCTCACCACCCCGGTCGCAGGGGGCGCAAGGCTATGGCTACACCTTC

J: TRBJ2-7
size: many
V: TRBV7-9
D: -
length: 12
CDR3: CASSLQGYEQYF
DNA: TGTGCCAGCAGCTTACAGGGCTACGAGCAGTACTTC

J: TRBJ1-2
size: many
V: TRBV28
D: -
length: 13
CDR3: CASVVTGNYGYTF
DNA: TGTGCCAGCGTCGTAACGGGGAACTATGGCTACACCTTC

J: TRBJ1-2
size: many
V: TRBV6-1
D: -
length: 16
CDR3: CASSEALRGAGFGYTF
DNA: TGTGCCAGCAGTGAAGCGCTGCGGGGCGCGGGGTTTGGCTACACCTTC

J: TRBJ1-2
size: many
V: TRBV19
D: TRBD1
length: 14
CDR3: CASSLTGTGSGCTF
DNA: TGTGCCAGTAGTTTGACAGGGACAGGGTCAGGCTGCACCTTC

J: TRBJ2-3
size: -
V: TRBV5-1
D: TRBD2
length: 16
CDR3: CASSLGTSGDTDTQYF
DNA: TGCGCCAGCAGCTTGGGGACTAGCGGCGACACAGATACGCAGTATTTT

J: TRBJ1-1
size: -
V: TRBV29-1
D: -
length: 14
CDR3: CSLQMQGRTIEASF
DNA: TGCAGCCTCCAAATGCAGGGCCGAACAATTGAAGCTTCCTTT

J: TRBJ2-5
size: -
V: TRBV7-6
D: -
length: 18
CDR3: CASSLDPAEGRDQETQYF
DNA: TGTGCCAGCAGCTTAGATCCTGCGGAAGGACGAGACCAAGAGACCCAGTATTTC

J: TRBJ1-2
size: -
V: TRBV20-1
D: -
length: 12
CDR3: CRARPTGFGCTF
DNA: TGCAGAGCTAGACCTACAGGGTTTGGCTGCACCTTC

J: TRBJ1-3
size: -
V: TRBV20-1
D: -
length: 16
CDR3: CSASPRSYEAGNTIYF
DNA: TGCAGTGCTAGCCCCAGATCTTATGAAGCTGGAAACACCATATATTTT

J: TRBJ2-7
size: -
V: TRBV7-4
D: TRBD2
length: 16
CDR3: CASRKLAGGLTHEQYF
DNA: TGTGCCAGCAGGAAACTCGCGGGGGGGTTAACCCACGAGCAGTACTTC

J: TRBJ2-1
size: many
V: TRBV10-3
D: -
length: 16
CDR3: CAISEKAGTSYNEQFF
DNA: TGTGCCATCAGTGAGAAAGCAGGGACGAGTTACAATGAGCAGTTCTTC

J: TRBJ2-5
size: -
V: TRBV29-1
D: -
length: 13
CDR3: CSVAVTGPETQYF
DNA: TGCAGCGTTGCAGTCACAGGCCCGGAGACCCAGTACTTC

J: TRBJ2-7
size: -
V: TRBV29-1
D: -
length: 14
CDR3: CSLGGGEGSYEQYF
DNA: TGCAGCTTGGGTGGTGGGGAAGGATCCTACGAGCAGTACTTC

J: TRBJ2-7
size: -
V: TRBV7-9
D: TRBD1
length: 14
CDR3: CASSHPGQEFEQYF
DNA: TGTGCCAGCAGTCATCCGGGACAGGAATTCGAGCAGTACTTC

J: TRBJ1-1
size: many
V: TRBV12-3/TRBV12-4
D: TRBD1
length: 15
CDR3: CASRLGQGYNTEAFF
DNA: TGTGCCAGCAGGCTCGGACAGGGGTATAACACTGAAGCTTTCTTT

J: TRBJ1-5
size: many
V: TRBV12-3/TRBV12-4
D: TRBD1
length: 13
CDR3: CASNTGTGGLPYF
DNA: TGTGCCAGCAACACGGGGACAGGGGGCCTTCCGTATTTT

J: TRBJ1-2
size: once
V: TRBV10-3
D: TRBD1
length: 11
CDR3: CAISRDSGNTF
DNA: TGTGCCATCAGTAGGGACAGTGGAAACACCTTC

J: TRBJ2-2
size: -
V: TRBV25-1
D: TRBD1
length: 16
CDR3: CASSDSDRGNTGELFF
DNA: TGTGCCAGCAGTGATTCAGACAGGGGGAACACCGGGGAGCTGTTTTTT

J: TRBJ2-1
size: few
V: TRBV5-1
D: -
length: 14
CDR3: CASSEGPAYNEQFF
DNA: TGCGCCAGCAGCGAGGGGCCGGCCTACAATGAGCAGTTCTTC

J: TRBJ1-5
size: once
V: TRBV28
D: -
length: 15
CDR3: CATLGDRRGNQPQHF
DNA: TGTGCCACCCTCGGTGACAGGAGGGGCAATCAGCCCCAGCATTTT

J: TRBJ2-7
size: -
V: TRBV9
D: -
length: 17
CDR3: CASSIGWTVESSYEQYF
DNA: TGTGCCAGTAGTATAGGTTGGACCGTCGAGAGCTCCTACGAGCAGTACTTC

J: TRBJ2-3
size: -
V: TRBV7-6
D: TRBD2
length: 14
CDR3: CASSLGSGGDTQYF
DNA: TGTGCCAGCAGCTTGGGTAGCGGGGGGGATACGCAGTATTTT